This TCR beta chain originates from a study of T cells in localized non-small cell lung cancer. TCRdb's copy holds only in-frame clones and misses some; the assay was immunoSEQ multiplex PCR. The table lists about 47,000 clones, around 87% of them singletons. Overall study results and limits: T cell clonality was highest in uninvolved adjacent lung, above tumor. Sequencing, confined to only one tumor region, leaves heterogeneity possible.

As for this clone: What it binds is unknown.

V was trimmed by 9 bases and J by 0 bases, leaving 5 bases between them. Germline lookup yields CDR1 MNHEY and CDR2 SVGAGI. CDR3 size: 11 residues. This specimen was PBMCs, taken before any cancer treatment. The clonotype originates from a man aged 35 to 70 with stage II lung adenocarcinoma. The chain uses TRBV6-5 and TRBJ1-1; D gene unclear. The CDR3 loop is CASRMNTEAFF. As DNA, the CDR3 is TGTGCCAGTAGAATGAACACTGAAGCTTTCTTT.